These 3 T cell receptor beta chains were all obtained from the same sample, sequenced in a study of shared clonotypes between healthy human individuals. Here immunoSEQ multiplex PCR was the method, and the copy in TCRdb shows in-frame clones only, minus some. The sample lists about 2 million clones, roughly 96% occurring once. Sequenced sample: naive CD4+ T cells sorted from blood. The subset here: CD45RA+ positively selected. These receptors all come from a man aged 18 to 29 in good health.

This clone was picked up one time. This chain connects TRBV5-4 to TRBJ1-2; D not certain. Trimming took 2 bases from V and 1 from J, leaving 9 bases between them. In germline, CDR1 is SGHNT, CDR2 YYREEE (reference sequence). This CDR3 comprises 14 residues. The CDR3 nucleotides are TGTGCCAGCAGCTTACCTGACAATAACTATGGCTACACCTTC. Translation gives CASSLPDNNYGYTF.

The V and J genes are TRBV2 and TRBJ1-2; the D is unclear. The CDR3 is 14 residues long. Trimming removed 4 bases from V and 4 bases from J, with 13 bases in between. Per the germline V gene, CDR1 is SNHLY and CDR2 is FYNNEI. CDR3 sequence (DNA): TGTGCCAGCAGTGGTCACTCCCGGGGCTATGGCTACACCTTC. This translates into CASSGHSRGYGYTF.

The chain has TRBV27 and TRBJ2-2; D may be TRBD2 (5 bases). This CDR3 comprises 17 residues. Germline values: CDR1 MNHEY, CDR2 SMNVEV (reference sequence). V was clipped by 6 bases and J by 1 base, with 18 bases between them. The CDR3 loop is CASRSLLGGLNTGELFF. The DNA for the CDR3 is TGTGCCAGCAGATCCCTCCTAGGAGGTTTGAACACCGGGGAGCTGTTTTTT.